Below, one T cell receptor beta chain is given with its context. The antigen is not known. The data originate from a study of T cell responses to AZD1222 COVID-19 vaccine. Study-wide findings and caveats: Variant regions that are unmutated are reportedly the target of nearly half of spike-specific TCRs. Dominant at 160-218 and 743-854, vaccine-associated CD4 TCRs also spanned spike.

Germline trimming cut 5 bases from V and 0 bases from J; bases unmatched to any gene: 4. Germline V lookup: CDR1 SNHLY, CDR2 FYNNEI. CDR3 length: 15 amino acids. Profiling relied on immunoSEQ multiplex PCR, and the TCRdb table lists in-frame clones only, not all of them. The sample has 130,000 to 150,000 clones, around 92% seen once. The chain combines TRBV2 with TRBJ1-5; 7 positions agree with TRBD1. The starting material was peripheral blood, obtained on day 0 of AZD1222 vaccination. This TCR came from an adult in good health. The CDR3: CASSLQGDSNQPQHF. The DNA for the CDR3 is TGTGCCAGCAGTCTGCAGGGGGATAGCAATCAGCCCCAGCATTTT. Drawing the rest from reference TRBV2 and TRBJ1-5, the complete variable domain is EPEVTQTPSHQVTQMGQEVILRCVPISNHLYFYWYRQILGQKVEFLVSFYNNEISEKSEIFDDQFSVERPDGSNFTLKIRSTKLEDSAMYFCASSLQGDSNQPQHFGDGTRLSIL.